The rows below give T cell receptor beta chains drawn from one sample of a study of PD-1 blockade in classical Hodgkin lymphoma. Repertoires were generated with immunoSEQ multiplex PCR, while TCRdb's copy carries only in-frame clones and drops some. The sample lists fewer than 25,000 clones; roughly 73% were seen once. The sequenced sample was peripheral blood mononuclear cells (PBMCs), obtained before the second cycle of nivolumab. The receptor set was obtained from a human donor with classical Hodgkin lymphoma. Both conserved end residues are part of each CDR3. Fields, in order: J gene, clone size, D gene, V gene, CDR3 DNA, CDR3 protein. A D gene is named only where the DNA matches it firmly. For some rows the clone size is stated as once, few or many, or as a class when expanded; others skip it.

TRBJ2-5,few,.,TRBV6-6,TGTGCCAGCACCGGGGGAGTGGAGACCCAGTACTTC,CASTGGVETQYF
TRBJ2-7,medium-sized,.,TRBV5-4,TGTGCCAGCAGCCACGTCAACGAGCAGTACTTC,CASSHVNEQYF
TRBJ2-3,once,TRBD2,TRBV5-4,TGTGCCAGCAGCCTGGGTGGGACTAGCGCAGGGAGAGATACGCAGTATTTT,CASSLGGTSAGRDTQYF
TRBJ1-2,medium-sized,TRBD1,TRBV27,TGTGCCAGCAGTTTGGGACAGGGTAACTATGGCTACACCTTC,CASSLGQGNYGYTF
TRBJ2-1,.,.,TRBV7-8,TGTGCCAGCAGCTTAAAAGGGACACCCTACAATGAGCAGTTCTTC,CASSLKGTPYNEQFF
TRBJ2-2,medium-sized,TRBD1,TRBV5-1,TGCGCCAGCAGCCAGACAAGGACAGGCGGGAACACCGGGGAGCTGTTTTTT,CASSQTRTGGNTGELFF
TRBJ2-7,.,TRBD1,TRBV6-5,TGTGCCAGCAGCGGACAGGGTTCCTACGAGCAGTACTTC,CASSGQGSYEQYF
TRBJ2-3,.,TRBD2,TRBV2,TGTGCCAGCAGACTAGCGGCTAGCACAGATACGCAGTATTTT,CASRLAASTDTQYF
TRBJ2-7,.,.,TRBV28,TGTGCCAGCAGTTCCAACGAGCAGTACTTC,CASSSNEQYF
TRBJ1-4,.,.,TRBV5-8,TGTGCCAGCAGCTTTTGGTTAGGGGAGGAAAAACTGTTTTTT,CASSFWLGEEKLFF
TRBJ2-1,.,TRBD1,TRBV5-1,TGCGCCAGCAGCTTGGAGGGGGCACCCTACAATGAGCAGTTCTTC,CASSLEGAPYNEQFF
TRBJ2-7,.,TRBD2,TRBV6-5,TGTGCCAGCAGAACTAGCGGGGGGACCTACGAGCAGTACTTC,CASRTSGGTYEQYF
TRBJ1-1,.,.,TRBV9,TGTGCCAGCAGCGCGAGACCGACGACCCGTCGGGATACTGAAGCTTTCTTT,CASSARPTTRRDTEAFF
TRBJ1-2,.,.,TRBV6-5,TGTGCCAGCAGTTATTCCCCCGGCTCGGGGAACTATGGCTACACCTTC,CASSYSPGSGNYGYTF
TRBJ2-7,.,TRBD2,TRBV5-8,TGTGCCAGCAGCTTACCGGGTCGGCTAGCGGCCTCCTACGAGCAGTACTTC,CASSLPGRLAASYEQYF
TRBJ1-1,.,TRBD1,TRBV5-8,TGTGCCAGCAGGATGACAGGGAGGACTGAAGCTTTCTTT,CASRMTGRTEAFF
TRBJ1-4,.,.,TRBV7-9,TGTGCCAGCAGCTTAGGAAGGCCTAATGAAAAACTGTTTTTT,CASSLGRPNEKLFF
TRBJ2-2,.,TRBD2,TRBV7-7,TGTGCCAGCACCAAAGGGACTAGCGGGATTCCCGGGGAGCTGTTTTTT,CASTKGTSGIPGELFF
TRBJ2-7,.,.,TRBV10-2,TGCGCCAGCAGTGAGCCGGGGTCCCCCTACGAGCAGTACTTC,CASSEPGSPYEQYF
TRBJ2-5,.,.,TRBV4-1,TGCGCCAGCAGCCCCACCCTTACTAGCATCGAGACCCAGTACTTC,CASSPTLTSIETQYF
TRBJ1-1,.,.,TRBV2,TGTGCCAGCAGTGAAATTGCGGAACTTATGAACACTGAAGCTTTCTTT,CASSEIAELMNTEAFF
TRBJ1-4,few,.,TRBV7-9,TGTGCCAGCAGTTCCATGGGAAAACTGTTTTTT,CASSSMGKLFF
TRBJ2-5,.,TRBD2,TRBV7-8,TGTGCCAGCAGCTTACTCGAAAATCTAGCGGGAGATGAGACCCAGTACTTC,CASSLLENLAGDETQYF
TRBJ1-3,.,TRBD1,TRBV7-8,TGTGCCAGCAGCCTTAGGACAGGGGAGGGAATTTCTGGAAACACCATATATTTT,CASSLRTGEGISGNTIYF
TRBJ2-5,.,.,TRBV13,TGTGCCAGCAGCTCCACCAACAGGGAAGAGACCCAGTACTTC,CASSSTNREETQYF
TRBJ2-7,.,TRBD2,TRBV2,TGTGCCAGCACCCAGACTAGCGGGAGTGTCTACGAGCAGTACTTC,CASTQTSGSVYEQYF
TRBJ1-4,.,.,TRBV10-3,TGTGCCATCAGTGGTAGCGATGCAACTAATGAAAAACTGTTTTTT,CAISGSDATNEKLFF
TRBJ2-5,.,TRBD1,TRBV5-4,TGTGCCAGCAGCCGGCGACAGGGACAAGAGACCCAGTACTTC,CASSRRQGQETQYF
TRBJ2-7,.,TRBD1,TRBV27,TGTGCCAGCAGCCCGGACAGGGGTGCCCACGAGCAGTACTTC,CASSPDRGAHEQYF
TRBJ1-5,.,.,TRBV27,TGTGCCAGCAGTCGAACAGGGCAGGCGAATCAGCCCCAGCATTTT,CASSRTGQANQPQHF
TRBJ1-1,once,.,TRBV5-1,TGCGCCAGCAGCTTGTGGGAGAACACTGAAGCTTTCTTT,CASSLWENTEAFF
TRBJ2-4,.,.,TRBV10-1,TGCGCCAGCAGTGCCCAAACCCCAGGGGCCAAAAACATTCAGTACTTC,CASSAQTPGAKNIQYF
TRBJ2-1,.,TRBD2,TRBV2,TGTGCCAGCACCCGGGATAGCGGGAGTCCCAATGAGCAGTTCTTC,CASTRDSGSPNEQFF
TRBJ2-7,.,TRBD1,TRBV7-6,TGTGCCAGCACAGAAGGACAGGGCCCCTACGAGCAGTACTTC,CASTEGQGPYEQYF
TRBJ2-7,few,TRBD2,TRBV6-5,TGTGCCAGCAGTTACGCTAGCGGGACCTACGAGCAGTACTTC,CASSYASGTYEQYF
TRBJ2-5,.,TRBD2,TRBV4-1,TGCGCCAGCAGCCAGGAAATCACTAGCGGGTTGGAGACCCAGTACTTC,CASSQEITSGLETQYF
TRBJ2-7,few,.,TRBV25-1,TGTGCCAGCAGGGGTCCAGTTTCTAACGAGCAGTACTTC,CASRGPVSNEQYF